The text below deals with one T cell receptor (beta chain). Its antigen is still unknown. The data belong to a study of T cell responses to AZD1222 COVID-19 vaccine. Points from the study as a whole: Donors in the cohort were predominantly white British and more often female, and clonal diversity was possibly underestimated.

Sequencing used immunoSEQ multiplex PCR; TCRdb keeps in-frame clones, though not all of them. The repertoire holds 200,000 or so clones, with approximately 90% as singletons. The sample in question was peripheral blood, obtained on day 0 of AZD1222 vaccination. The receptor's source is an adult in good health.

The CDR3 coding sequence is TGTGCCAGCAGTTACTCTGGGCCTGATCAGCCCCAGCATTTT. It specifies CASSYSGPDQPQHF. The rearrangement links TRBV6-2 or TRBV6-3 to TRBJ1-5, with D unresolved. V lost 0 bases, J lost 5 bases, and 8 bases lay in between. This CDR3 region has 14 residues. CDR1 and CDR2 (germline): MNHEY, SVGEGT.